The 24 T cell receptor beta chains in this list originate from one sample, sequenced in a study of T cells in Graves' hyperthyroidism and ophthalmopathy. Amplification of TCR beta CDR3 regions used RNA as the template. First-round RT-PCR of the TCR CDR3 relied on the HTBI primer set. TCRdb reanalysed the multiplex PCR reads using MiXCR and keeps one entry per CDR3 protein. The sample carries 600,000 to 800,000 distinct CDR3 sequences, roughly a third recorded once. The sample comprised blood. These receptors came from a woman in her 40s with Graves' hyperthyroidism.

The table lists this clonotype with many counts. The genes are TRBV10-3 and TRBJ1-1; TRBD1 agrees at 7 bases. Per the germline V gene, CDR1 is ENHRY and CDR2 is SYGVKD. The CDR3 has 12 residues. The V gene end was trimmed by 6 bases and the J gene end by 8 bases; junction bases not matched to a gene: 6. The CDR3 spells CAISRDRMEAFF. The DNA for the CDR3 is TGTGCCATCAGCCGGGACAGAATGGAAGCTTTCTTT.

This clonotype was recorded at least ten times. The rearrangement joins TRBV7-3 to TRBJ2-5; D gene unclear. With 2 bases removed from V and 1 base from J, the gap between germline ends came to 11 bases. This CDR3 has 15 residues. Germline V gene sequence: CDR1 SGHTA, CDR2 FQGTGA. DNA for the CDR3: TGTGCCAGCAGCTTAGGGTATGCGGTCCAAGAGACCCAGTACTTC. This codes for CASSLGYAVQETQYF.

This clonotype was recorded many times. The V gene is TRBV4-3, the J gene TRBJ1-6; D unclear. Germline V gene data show CDR1 as LGHNA and CDR2 as YSLEER. The length of the CDR3 is 13 residues. Trimming took off 0 bases at V and 5 bases at J, with 2 bases between the two ends. This chain's CDR3 is CASSQEDNSPLHF. CDR3 sequence (DNA): TGCGCCAGCAGCCAAGAGGATAATTCACCCCTCCACTTT.

This clonotype was seen repeatedly, ten times or more. The V call is TRBV29-1, the J call TRBJ1-1; maybe TRBD1 (5 bases). V shed 6 bases and J shed 1 base, with 9 bases lying between them. The V gene's germline CDR1 is SQVTM and CDR2 ANQGSEA. The CDR3 loop spans 12 amino acids. The CDR3 region has the DNA TGCAGCGTGGGACGGTCGAACACTGAAGCTTTCTTT. This gives the protein CSVGRSNTEAFF.

With regard to this clonotype: At one end the junction does not follow the germline gene, possibly because of a read error. V and J are TRBV4-3 and TRBJ2-7, with 8 bases fitting TRBD2. Per germline, CDR1 LGHNA and CDR2 YSLEER. The CDR3 runs 15 residues. The CDR3 protein is CVSSQEGGGQGEQYF. The CDR3, as DNA: TGCGTCAGCAGCCAAGAAGGCGGGGGGCAGGGAGAGCAGTACTTC.

With respect to this clonotype: This may come from a read error, since a much larger clone is one base off. The rearrangement uses TRBV7-8 and TRBJ1-5; D is ambiguous. Trimming left V 5 bases short and J 5 bases short, with 13 bases between. CDR3 size: 14 residues. Germline CDR1 SGHVS, CDR2 FQNEAQ. The CDR3 loop is CASSPWASDQPQHF. The CDR3 nucleotides are TGTGCCAGCAGCCCCTGGGCCAGCGATCAGCCCCAGCATTTT.

This clonotype was detected many times. V and J are TRBV12-3 or TRBV12-4 and TRBJ2-5; maybe TRBD2 (6 bases). The CDR3 contains 16 residues. The V and J ends lost 3 bases and 1 base respectively, with 15 bases between them. In DNA, the CDR3 is TGTGCCAGCAGTTTCGGGGGATTGGGGCCCCAAGAGACCCAGTACTTC. Protein sequence: CASSFGGLGPQETQYF.

In the case of this clonotype: A much more abundant neighbour one base away suggests this may be a read error. This chain joins TRBV20-1 and TRBJ2-7; D not resolved. The CDR3 loop spans 12 amino acids. Deletions cut 5 bases from V and 9 bases from J, with 17 bases between. CDR1 DFQATT and CDR2 SNEGSKA come from the germline V gene (reference sequence). The CDR3 nucleotides are TGCAGTGCTTATCTCAACCCAGTCGGGCAGTACTTC. Its translation is CSAYLNPVGQYF.

This chain links TRBV2 with TRBJ2-2, with 10 bases aligning to TRBD1. The CDR3 length is 13 residues. CDR1 and CDR2 (germline): SNHLY, FYNNEI. V dropped 7 bases and J dropped 5; count of bases not matched to a gene: 1. The CDR3 loop reads CASMGQGTGELFF. The CDR3 DNA is TGTGCCAGCATGGGACAGGGGACCGGGGAGCTGTTTTTT.

In this sample, this clonotype turned up a few times. The chain carries TRBV9 and TRBJ2-7; D not resolved. CDR1 is SGDLS, CDR2 YYNGEE, per germline. Trimming shortened V by 0 bases and J by 5 bases, and 15 bases separated the two germline ends. The CDR3 has 15 residues. DNA for the CDR3: TGTGCCAGCAGCGTAGCTACTTCCATAGCCGACGAGCAGTACTTC. Encoded protein: CASSVATSIADEQYF.

This clonotype was detected ten times or more. CDR3 sequence: CASSSLAPRACCEQYF. In DNA form, the CDR3 reads TGTGCCAGCAGCTCATTGGCCCCAAGGGCCTGCTGCGAGCAGTACTTC. The V and J genes are TRBV7-9 and TRBJ2-7, with D unclear. The CDR3 totals 16 residues. V was shortened by 4 bases and J by 6 bases, with 22 bases between the two germline ends. Germline V gene data show CDR1 as SEHNR and CDR2 as FQNEAQ (reference sequence). Based on the CDR3 plus reference TRBV7-9 and TRBJ2-7, the full variable domain is DTGVSQNPRHKITKRGQNVTFRCDPISEHNRLYWYRQTLGQGPEFLTYFQNEAQLEKSRLLSDRFSAERPKGSFSTLEIQRTEQGDSAMYLCASSSLAPRACCEQYFGPGTRLTVT.

This clonotype appeared many times. The chain combines TRBV15 with TRBJ1-2; 10 bases fit TRBD1. The junction had 3 bases not matched to a gene; V was cut back by 1 base and J by 4 bases. CDR3 length: 15 residues. The germline V gene has CDR1 LNHNV and CDR2 YYDKDF (reference sequence). The CDR3 nucleotides are TGTGCCACCAGCAGAGGGGACAGGGGAGGCTATGGCTACACCTTC. Translating it yields CATSRGDRGGYGYTF.

The chain uses TRBV14 and TRBJ1-1; D is perhaps TRBD1 (5 bases). CDR1 SGHDN and CDR2 FVKESK come from the germline V gene. The V end lost 4 bases, the J end lost 1 base, and 16 bases lay between the germline ends. CDR3 length: 16 amino acids. The CDR3 loop is CASSPSWWGTNTEAFF. The CDR3 DNA reads TGTGCCAGCAGCCCATCGTGGTGGGGGACGAACACTGAAGCTTTCTTT.

In the case of this clonotype: Just one base apart from a much larger clone, this may be a read error. The genes are TRBV4-1 and TRBJ1-5; maybe TRBD1 (6 bases). The CDR3 is 16 amino acids. Trimming pared 6 bases from V and 0 bases from J, leaving 15 bases between. Germline assignment: CDR1 MGHRA and CDR2 YSYEKL. CDR3: CASSQTRDNSNQPQHF. The CDR3 nucleotides read TGCGCCAGCAGTCAGACACGGGACAATAGCAATCAGCCCCAGCATTTT.

This chain uses TRBV7-8 with TRBJ2-7, with 14 bases that match TRBD2. TRBJ2-1 explains the end of the DNA better; the J call may be wrong. The germline gives CDR1 SGHVS, CDR2 FQNEAQ. The CDR3 runs 20 residues. CDR3 bases: TGTGCCAGCAGTCGACACCGGACTAGCGGGGGGACTCCTAACTACAATGAGCAGTTCTTC. Translation: CASSRHRTSGGTPNYNEQFF.

Only a few counts were recorded for this clonotype. The genes are TRBV28 and TRBJ1-1; 9 bases line up with TRBD1. Trimming removed 2 bases from V and 11 bases from J; junction bases left unmatched: 6. The CDR3 length is 13 residues. Per germline, CDR1 MDHEN and CDR2 SYDVKM. The chain's CDR3 is CASSLGTGLGAFF. In nucleotides, the CDR3 is TGTGCCAGCAGTTTAGGGACAGGGTTGGGGGCTTTCTTT.

This clonotype has a handful of counts. V and J are TRBV5-1 and TRBJ1-1; 10 bases align to TRBD1. Per germline, CDR1 SGHRS and CDR2 YFSETQ. The V and J ends lost 5 bases and 2 bases, in that order; junction bases with no gene match: 6. CDR3 length: 15 residues. CDR3 DNA: TGCGCCAGCAGACGAGACAGGGGGCTCAACACTGAAGCTTTCTTT. Residues: CASRRDRGLNTEAFF. Full variable domain (outside the CDR3, taken from reference TRBV5-1 and TRBJ1-1): KAGVTQTPRYLIKTRGQQVTLSCSPISGHRSVSWYQQTPGQGLQFLFEYFSETQRNKGNFPGRFSGRQFSNSRSEMNVSTLELGDSALYLCASRRDRGLNTEAFFGQGTRLTVV.

Regarding this clonotype: The CDR3 end shows no conserved phenylalanine or tryptophan, and so a read error is likely. The chain couples TRBV25-1 to TRBJ1-2, with a possible D match to TRBD1 (5 bases). Germline V gene data show CDR1 as MGHDK and CDR2 as SYGVNS. Trimming shortened V by 6 bases and J by 8 bases, and 22 bases separated the two germline ends. This CDR3 comprises 15 residues. This chain's CDR3 is CASSQGQGVLYGYTL. CDR3 bases: TGTGCCAGCAGCCAAGGGCAAGGGGTGCTCTACGGCTACACCCTC.

This clonotype occurred many times. The V and J genes are TRBV29-1 and TRBJ1-1; 7 bases align to TRBD1. Germline V lookup: CDR1 SQVTM, CDR2 ANQGSEA. This CDR3 is built from 13 residues. The J segment lost 3 bases and the V segment lost 6 bases, leaving 7 bases of the junction unmatched. The CDR3 sequence: CSVRTGSYTEAFF. For the CDR3, the DNA is TGCAGCGTAAGGACAGGCTCTTACACTGAAGCTTTCTTT.

This clonotype was found a few times. The chain couples TRBV6-6 to TRBJ1-2, with D unclear. Per germline, CDR1 MNHNY and CDR2 SVGAGI (reference sequence). Trimming removed 6 bases from V and 3 bases from J, with 17 bases in between. CDR3 length: 15 residues. The DNA of the CDR3 is TGTGCCAGCAGGGCCCTAGTCTACCCGGACTATGGCTACACCTTC. Translation: CASRALVYPDYGYTF.

The rearrangement joins TRBV11-2 to TRBJ1-2, with D perhaps matching TRBD1 (6 bases). CDR3 length equals 16 residues. Trimming shortened V by 5 bases and J by 1 base, and 17 bases separated the two germline ends. Germline assignment: CDR1 SGHAT and CDR2 FQNNGV. The CDR3 DNA sequence: TGTGCCAGCAGCAGAAGCAGGGGCCCACTTAACTATGGCTACACCTTC. This gives the protein CASSRSRGPLNYGYTF.

This rearrangement joins TRBV6-5 to TRBJ1-1, with 7 bases aligning to TRBD1. V shed 6 bases, J shed 5 bases, and the junction held 6 bases outside the gene matches. Looked up from germline, CDR1 is MNHEY and CDR2 is SVGAGI. The CDR3 covers 13 residues. The CDR3 sequence: CASSGRGITEAFF. In DNA, the CDR3 is TGTGCCAGCAGCGGCAGGGGGATAACTGAAGCTTTCTTT.

At least ten counts were recorded for this clonotype. The chain has TRBV6-5 and TRBJ1-1; unclear D gene. V was cut by 0 bases and J by 7 bases, with 6 bases left in between. The CDR3 length is 12 residues. Germline V CDR1 and CDR2: MNHEY, SVGAGI. CDR3 sequence (DNA): TGTGCCAGCAGTTACTCGACGGGTGAAGCTTTCTTT. This gives the protein CASSYSTGEAFF.

The J gene is TRBJ1-2, the V gene TRBV10-2; D uncertain. With 2 bases removed from V and 8 bases from J, the gap between germline ends came to 15 bases. CDR3 size: 14 residues. Germline lookup yields CDR1 WSHSY and CDR2 SAAADI. CDR3 coding DNA: TGCGCCAGCAGTGAGACGGCGGACGGAAGCGGCTACACCTTC. This codes for CASSETADGSGYTF.